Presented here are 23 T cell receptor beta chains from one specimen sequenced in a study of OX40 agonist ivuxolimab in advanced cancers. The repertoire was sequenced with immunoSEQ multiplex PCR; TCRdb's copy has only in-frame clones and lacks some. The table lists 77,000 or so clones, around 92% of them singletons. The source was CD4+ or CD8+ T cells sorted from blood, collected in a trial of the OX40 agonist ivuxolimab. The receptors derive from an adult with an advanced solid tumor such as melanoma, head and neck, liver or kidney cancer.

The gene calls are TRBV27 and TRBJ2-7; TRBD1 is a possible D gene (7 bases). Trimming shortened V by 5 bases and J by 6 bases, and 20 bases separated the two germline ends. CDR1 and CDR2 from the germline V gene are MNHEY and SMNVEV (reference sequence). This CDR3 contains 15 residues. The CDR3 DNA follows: TGTGCCAGCAGTCCAGGGGGGTCTTTGCATTCCGAGCAGTACTTC. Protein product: CASSPGGSLHSEQYF.

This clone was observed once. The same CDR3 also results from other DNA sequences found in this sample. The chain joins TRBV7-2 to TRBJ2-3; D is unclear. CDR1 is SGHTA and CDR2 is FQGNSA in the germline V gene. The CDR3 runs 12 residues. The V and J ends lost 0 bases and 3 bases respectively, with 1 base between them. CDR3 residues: CASSLATDTQYF. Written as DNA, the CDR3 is TGTGCCAGCAGCTTAGCTACAGATACGCAGTATTTT.

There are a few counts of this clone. The CDR3 DNA reads as TGTGCCAGCAGCTTCCGGACAGGCGGGGACCAGCCCCAGCATTTT. Its translation: CASSFRTGGDQPQHF. The chain has TRBV7-2 and TRBJ1-5; 7 positions agree with TRBD1. The CDR3 extends over 15 amino acids. Germline CDR1 SGHTA, CDR2 FQGNSA. V trimming: 3 bases; J trimming: 7 bases; junction bases outside the gene matches: 9.

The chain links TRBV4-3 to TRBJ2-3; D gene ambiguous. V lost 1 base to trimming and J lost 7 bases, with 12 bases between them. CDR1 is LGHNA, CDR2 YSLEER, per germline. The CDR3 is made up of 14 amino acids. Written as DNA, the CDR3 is TGCGCCAGCAGCCAAGTAACGGGCTCTTATACGCAGTATTTT. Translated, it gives CASSQVTGSYTQYF.

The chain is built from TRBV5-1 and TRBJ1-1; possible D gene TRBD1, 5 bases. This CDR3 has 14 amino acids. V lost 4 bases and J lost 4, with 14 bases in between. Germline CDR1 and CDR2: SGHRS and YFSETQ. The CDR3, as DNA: TGCGCCAGCAGCCTAGGACGGGGGGGCACTGAAGCTTTCTTT. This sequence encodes CASSLGRGGTEAFF.

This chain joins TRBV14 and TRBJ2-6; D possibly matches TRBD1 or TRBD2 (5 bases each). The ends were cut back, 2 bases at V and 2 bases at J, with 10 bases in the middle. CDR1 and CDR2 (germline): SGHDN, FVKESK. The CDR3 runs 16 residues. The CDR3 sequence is CASSQPGLAGANVLTF. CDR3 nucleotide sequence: TGTGCCAGCAGCCAACCGGGGCTAGCTGGGGCCAACGTCCTGACTTTC.

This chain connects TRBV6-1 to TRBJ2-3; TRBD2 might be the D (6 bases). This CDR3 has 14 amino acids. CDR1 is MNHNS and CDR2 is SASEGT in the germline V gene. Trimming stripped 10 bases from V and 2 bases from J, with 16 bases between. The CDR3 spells CATAVGRTTDTQYF. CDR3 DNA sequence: TGTGCCACTGCTGTCGGGAGAACCACAGATACGCAGTATTTT.

CDR3 sequence (DNA): TGTGCCAGCAGCCAAGATGGGCAGAGGGATCAGCCCCAGCATTTT. Its translation is CASSQDGQRDQPQHF. The rearrangement links TRBV4-2 to TRBJ1-5; D ambiguous. Germline CDR1 LGHNA, CDR2 YNFKEQ. Trimming pared 0 bases from V and 5 bases from J, leaving 11 bases between. This CDR3 spans 15 amino acids.

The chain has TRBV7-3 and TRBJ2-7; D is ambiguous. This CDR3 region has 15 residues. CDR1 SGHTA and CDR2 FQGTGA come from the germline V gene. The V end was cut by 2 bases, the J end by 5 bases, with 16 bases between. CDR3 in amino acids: CASSLVTAARDEQYF. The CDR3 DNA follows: TGTGCCAGCAGCTTAGTCACAGCCGCACGCGACGAGCAGTACTTC. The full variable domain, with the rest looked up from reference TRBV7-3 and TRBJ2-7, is GAGVSQTPSNKVTEKGKYVELRCDPISGHTALYWYRQSLGQGPEFLIYFQGTGAADDSGLPNDRFFAVRPEGSVSTLKIQRTERGDSAVYLCASSLVTAARDEQYFGPGTRLTVT.

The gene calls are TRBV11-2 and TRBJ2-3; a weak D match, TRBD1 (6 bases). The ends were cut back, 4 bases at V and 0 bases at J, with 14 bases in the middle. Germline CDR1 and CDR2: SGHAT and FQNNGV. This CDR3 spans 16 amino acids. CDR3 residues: CASSWVGARSTDTQYF. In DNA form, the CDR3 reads TGTGCCAGCAGCTGGGTGGGGGCGCGTAGCACAGATACGCAGTATTTT.

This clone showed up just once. CDR3 in amino acids: CASSSPGTGLLLNGYTF. The CDR3 region has the DNA TGTGCCAGCAGTTCTCCCGGGACAGGGCTTCTTTTAAATGGCTACACCTTC. The chain joins TRBV28 to TRBJ1-2; TRBD1 agrees at 9 bases. Trimming at V came to 4 bases and at J to 6 bases, leaving 15 bases not matched to a gene. This CDR3 comprises 17 residues. The V gene's germline CDR1 is MDHEN and CDR2 SYDVKM.

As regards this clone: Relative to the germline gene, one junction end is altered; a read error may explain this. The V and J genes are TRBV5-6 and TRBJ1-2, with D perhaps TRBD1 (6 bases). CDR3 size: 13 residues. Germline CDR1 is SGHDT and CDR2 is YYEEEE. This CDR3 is CASSLGQVVFPIF. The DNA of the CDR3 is TGTGCCAGCAGCTTGGGACAGGTGGTCTTCCCCATCTTC.

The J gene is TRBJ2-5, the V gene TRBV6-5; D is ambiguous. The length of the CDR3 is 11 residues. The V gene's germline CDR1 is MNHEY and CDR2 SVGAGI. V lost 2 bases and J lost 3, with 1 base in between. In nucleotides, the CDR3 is TGTGCCAGCAGTTACGAAGAGACCCAGTACTTC. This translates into CASSYEETQYF.

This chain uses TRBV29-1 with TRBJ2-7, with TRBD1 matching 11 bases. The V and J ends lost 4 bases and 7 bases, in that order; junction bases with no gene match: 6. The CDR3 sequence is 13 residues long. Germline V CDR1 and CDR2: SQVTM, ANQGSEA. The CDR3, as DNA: TGCAGCGTTGCGGGGACAGGGGGAGAAGAGCAGTACTTC. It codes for CSVAGTGGEEQYF.

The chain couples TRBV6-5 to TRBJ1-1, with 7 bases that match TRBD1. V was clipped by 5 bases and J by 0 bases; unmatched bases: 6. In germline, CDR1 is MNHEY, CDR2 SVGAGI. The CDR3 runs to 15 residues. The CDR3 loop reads CASSSTGVLNTEAFF. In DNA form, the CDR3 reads TGTGCCAGCAGTAGCACAGGGGTCCTGAACACTGAAGCTTTCTTT.

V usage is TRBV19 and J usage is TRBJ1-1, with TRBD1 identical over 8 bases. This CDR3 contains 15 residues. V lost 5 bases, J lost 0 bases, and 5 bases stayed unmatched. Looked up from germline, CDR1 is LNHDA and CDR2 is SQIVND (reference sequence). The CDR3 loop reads CASSLRDRMNTEAFF. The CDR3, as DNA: TGTGCCAGTAGTCTCCGGGACAGGATGAACACTGAAGCTTTCTTT.

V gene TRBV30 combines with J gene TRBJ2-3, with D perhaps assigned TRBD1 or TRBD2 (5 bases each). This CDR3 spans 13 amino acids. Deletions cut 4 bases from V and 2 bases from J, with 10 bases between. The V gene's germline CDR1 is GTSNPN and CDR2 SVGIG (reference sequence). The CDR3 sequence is CAWTGPNTDTQYF. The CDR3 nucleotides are TGTGCCTGGACGGGGCCAAACACAGATACGCAGTATTTT.

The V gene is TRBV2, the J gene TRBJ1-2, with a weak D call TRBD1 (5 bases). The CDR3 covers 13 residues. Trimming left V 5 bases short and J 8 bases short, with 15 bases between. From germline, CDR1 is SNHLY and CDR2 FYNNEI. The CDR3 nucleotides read TGTGCCAGCAGTTCCTCAACCAGGGAAGGCTACACCTTC. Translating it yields CASSSSTREGYTF.

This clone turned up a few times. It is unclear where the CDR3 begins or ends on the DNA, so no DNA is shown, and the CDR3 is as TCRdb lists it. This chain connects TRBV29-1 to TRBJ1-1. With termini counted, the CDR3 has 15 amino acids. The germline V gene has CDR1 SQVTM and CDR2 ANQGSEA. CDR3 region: CSVGISGRAGSEAFF.

CDR3 loop: CASSPFPGRVPPEAFF. CDR3 nucleotides: TGTGCCAGCTCACCATTCCCCGGGAGGGTCCCCCCTGAAGCTTTCTTT. The chain links TRBV18 to TRBJ1-1; D unresolved. The CDR3 is made up of 16 amino acids. V lost 2 bases, J lost 6 bases, and 19 bases lay in between. From germline, CDR1 is KGHSH and CDR2 LQKENI.

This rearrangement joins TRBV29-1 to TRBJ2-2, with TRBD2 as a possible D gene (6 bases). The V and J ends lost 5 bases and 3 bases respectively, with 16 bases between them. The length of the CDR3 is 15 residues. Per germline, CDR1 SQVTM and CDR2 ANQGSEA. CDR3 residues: CSVPFGGMDTGELFF. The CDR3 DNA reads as TGCAGCGTTCCCTTTGGAGGGATGGACACCGGGGAGCTGTTTTTT.

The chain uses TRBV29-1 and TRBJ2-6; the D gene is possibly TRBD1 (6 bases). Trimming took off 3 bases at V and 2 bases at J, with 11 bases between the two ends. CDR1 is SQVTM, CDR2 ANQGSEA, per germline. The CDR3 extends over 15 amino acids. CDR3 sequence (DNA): TGCAGCGTTGATCCAACAGGGACTGGGGCCAACGTCCTGACTTTC. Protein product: CSVDPTGTGANVLTF.

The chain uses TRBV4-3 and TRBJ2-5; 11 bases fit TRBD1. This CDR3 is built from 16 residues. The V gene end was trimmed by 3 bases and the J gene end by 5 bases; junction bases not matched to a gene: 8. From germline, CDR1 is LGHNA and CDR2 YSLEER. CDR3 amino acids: CASSQGTGGVGETQYF. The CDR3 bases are TGCGCCAGCAGCCAGGGGACAGGGGGTGTAGGGGAGACCCAGTACTTC.